The 18 T cell receptor beta chains presented below share a single source sample, sequenced in a study of T cell responses to AZD1222 COVID-19 vaccine. Method: immunoSEQ multiplex PCR; TCRdb's copy keeps in-frame clones and lacks some. The sample lists roughly 130,000 clones, around 90% occurring once. The sample was peripheral blood, taken on day 0 of MenACWY control vaccination. The receptors were gathered from an adult in good health.

This rearrangement joins TRBV30 to TRBJ1-1, with D possibly matching TRBD1 (6 bases). CDR1 is GTSNPN and CDR2 is SVGIG in the germline V gene (reference sequence). V gave up 2 bases and J gave up 9 bases, with 10 bases separating them. The CDR3 is 11 amino acids. The CDR3 nucleotides read TGTGCCTGGAGTATAGGACAGAAAGCTTTCTTT. Residues: CAWSIGQKAFF.

The chain links TRBV5-1 to TRBJ1-2; D call uncertain. V lost 4 bases, J lost 3 bases, and 16 bases lay in between. CDR1 is SGHRS, CDR2 YFSETQ, per germline. The CDR3 is 15 amino acids. The CDR3 nucleotides read TGCGCCAGCAGCCTACTTGGGGAGGGATACTATGGCTACACCTTC. Protein product: CASSLLGEGYYGYTF.

The chain couples TRBV19 to TRBJ2-2; tentatively, D is TRBD2 (7 bases). Germline V gives CDR1 LNHDA, CDR2 SQIVND (reference sequence). V lost 7 bases and J lost 1, with 19 bases in between. The CDR3 covers 17 residues. CDR3 residues: CASIPRGSGKNTGELFF. In DNA, the CDR3 is TGTGCCAGTATCCCGAGGGGGAGCGGGAAGAACACCGGGGAGCTGTTTTTT.

The genes are TRBV5-5 and TRBJ1-2, with D unresolved. Germline CDR1 and CDR2: SGHKS and YYEKEE (reference sequence). V gave up 3 bases and J gave up 0 bases, with 12 bases separating them. The CDR3 loop spans 15 amino acids. The CDR3 loop is CASSSNSETNYGYTF. The CDR3 bases are TGTGCCAGCAGCTCAAACAGCGAAACTAACTATGGCTACACCTTC.

The chain employs TRBV4-1 and TRBJ1-6; 8 bases map to TRBD1. The V segment lost 1 base and the J segment 4 bases; nucleotides outside the gene matches: 3. The CDR3 is 16 amino acids. Germline CDR1 is MGHRA and CDR2 is YSYEKL. CDR3 in DNA: TGCGCCAGCAGCCAAGGCGGGACAGGTTATAATTCACCCCTCCACTTT. Translating it yields CASSQGGTGYNSPLHF.

The chain carries TRBV13 and TRBJ1-1; a possible D gene is TRBD1 (5 bases). Germline loops: CDR1 PRHDT, CDR2 FYEKMQ (reference sequence). V was shortened by 5 bases and J by 7 bases, with 11 bases between the two germline ends. The length of the CDR3 is 12 residues. For the CDR3, the DNA is TGTGCCAGCAGCCTCCATCAGGGTGAAGCTTTCTTT. It yields the protein CASSLHQGEAFF.

The chain has TRBV12-5 and TRBJ1-1; TRBD1 matches 8 bases. From germline, CDR1 is LGHNT and CDR2 FRNRAP. The CDR3 loop spans 14 amino acids. V lost 4 bases, J lost 7 bases, and 8 bases stayed unmatched. Here the CDR3 reads CASGSRGLGDEAFF. The CDR3 coding sequence is TGTGCTAGTGGTTCCAGGGGGCTTGGGGATGAAGCTTTCTTT.

This clone came up a few times. The chain couples TRBV29-1 to TRBJ2-2; D ambiguous. CDR3 length: 12 residues. Trimming removed 2 bases from V and 2 bases from J, with 3 bases in between. Germline V gene lookup returns CDR1 SQVTM and CDR2 ANQGSEA. In nucleotides, the CDR3 is TGCAGCGTTGAATCCAACACCGGGGAGCTGTTTTTT. Protein sequence: CSVESNTGELFF.

The V and J genes are TRBV27 and TRBJ2-7; 10 bases fit TRBD2. Trimming at V came to 0 bases and at J to 4 bases, leaving 12 bases not matched to a gene. Germline assignment: CDR1 MNHEY and CDR2 SMNVEV (reference sequence). This CDR3 spans 18 amino acids. CDR3 sequence reads: CASSLSSLAGEVGYEQYF. The CDR3 DNA reads TGTGCCAGCAGTTTATCCTCCCTAGCGGGAGAGGTGGGGTACGAGCAGTACTTC.

This chain uses TRBV18 with TRBJ2-3; D may be TRBD1 (5 bases). The CDR3 spans 16 residues. V lost 0 bases, J lost 2 bases, and 12 bases lay in between. Germline CDR1 reads KGHSH; CDR2 reads LQKENI. CDR3 sequence (DNA): TGTGCCAGCTCACCACCGATGCGGACATACACAGATACGCAGTATTTT. It is translated as CASSPPMRTYTDTQYF.

CDR3 in DNA: TGTGCCAGTAGTATAGGCCCGAACACTGAAGCTTTCTTT. Its protein is CASSIGPNTEAFF. The V and J genes are TRBV19 and TRBJ1-1; D call uncertain. There are 13 residues in the CDR3. Trimming cost V 1 base and J 1 base, with 4 bases left between them. Germline assignment: CDR1 LNHDA and CDR2 SQIVND (reference sequence).

V usage is TRBV4-1 and J usage is TRBJ1-6; D possibly corresponds to TRBD1 (6 bases). V was shortened by 11 bases and J by 0 bases, with 14 bases between the two germline ends. Germline-derived CDR1 and CDR2 are MGHRA and YSYEKL. This CDR3 comprises 15 residues. The CDR3 DNA reads as TGCGCCTGTCGGGACATGAGCTCCTATAATTCACCCCTCCACTTT. The encoded protein is CACRDMSSYNSPLHF.

The CDR3 spells CASSWGDNQPQHF. Written as DNA, the CDR3 is TGTGCCAGCAGTTGGGGGGACAATCAGCCCCAGCATTTT. This sequence joins TRBV28 and TRBJ1-5, with D maybe TRBD1 (5 bases). V shed 4 bases and J shed 3 bases, with 7 bases lying between them. This CDR3 has 13 amino acids. Germline V gene sequence: CDR1 MDHEN, CDR2 SYDVKM.

As DNA, the CDR3 is TGTGCCACCAGCAGAGATAGGGCGGACAATCAGCCCCAGCATTTT. Translated: CATSRDRADNQPQHF. The V and J genes are TRBV15 and TRBJ1-5; D is undetermined. The V gene lost 0 bases and the J gene lost 3 bases, with 9 bases spanning the gap. Germline V gene lookup returns CDR1 LNHNV and CDR2 YYDKDF (reference sequence). The length of the CDR3 is 15 residues.

The chain combines TRBV7-2 with TRBJ2-2; 7 bases are a match to TRBD2. The CDR3 contains 16 residues. Looked up from germline, CDR1 is SGHTA and CDR2 is FQGNSA. V shed 5 bases and J 5 bases; nucleotides not matched to a gene: 11. The CDR3 loop is CASSPRIGGGTGELFF. CDR3 sequence (DNA): TGTGCCAGCAGCCCCAGGATTGGGGGGGGAACCGGGGAGCTGTTTTTT.

The CDR3 loop is CASSVAAATQETQYF. In DNA form, the CDR3 reads TGTGCCAGCAGCGTAGCGGCGGCAACTCAAGAGACCCAGTACTTC. The chain has TRBV9 and TRBJ2-5; D not certain. The ends were cut back, 0 bases at V and 2 bases at J, with 11 bases in the middle. Per the germline V gene, CDR1 is SGDLS and CDR2 is YYNGEE. The CDR3 consists of 15 residues.

The rearrangement joins TRBV25-1 to TRBJ1-4; D call uncertain. The germline V and J ends were trimmed by 5 bases and 0 bases, with 10 bases remaining between them. This CDR3 comprises 15 residues. CDR1 MGHDK and CDR2 SYGVNS come from the germline V gene. The CDR3 sequence: CASSFPRATNEKLFF. DNA of the CDR3: TGTGCCAGCAGTTTTCCACGAGCAACTAATGAAAAACTGTTTTTT.

The chain's CDR3 is CASSDSGLLLGYTF. The CDR3 bases are TGTGCCAGCAGTGATAGCGGCCTCCTCTTAGGCTACACCTTC. The chain combines TRBV9 with TRBJ1-2; D is unresolved. Germline CDR1 and CDR2: SGDLS and YYNGEE. Trimming left V 5 bases short and J 8 bases short, with 19 bases between. The CDR3 has 14 amino acids.